This T cell receptor (beta chain) appears in the sequencing data of a study of cytomegalovirus exposure and HLA in healthy donors. This CDR3 has 15 amino acids. After removal of 2 bases from V and 0 bases from J, the junction contained 5 bases not matched to a gene. Germline V lookup: CDR1 SGHRS, CDR2 YFSETQ. Primers: 60 Vbeta forward and 13 Jbeta reverse. This table comes from immunoSEQ multiplex PCR, and its TCRdb copy is limited to in-frame clones, with some not included. The sample records around 150,000 clones, roughly 77% being singletons. The sample comprised PBMCs. The genes are TRBV5-1 and TRBJ2-7; 7 nucleotides align to TRBD2. The receptor was isolated from a young woman in good health and CMV-seronegative. The CDR3 here is CASSFLAANSYEQYF. The CDR3 coding sequence is TGCGCCAGCAGCTTCCTAGCGGCTAACTCCTACGAGCAGTACTTC.